This entry is about one T cell receptor (beta chain). Its matching antigen is unknown. V was shortened by 5 bases and J by 0 bases, with 14 bases between the two germline ends. Looked up from germline, CDR1 is MNHEY and CDR2 is SVGEGT. CDR3 length equals 15 residues. This sample stems from a study of T cells in Graves' hyperthyroidism and ophthalmopathy. General study findings and limits: In blood, most of the thyroid clonotypes expanded above 0.001 were also present.

RNA transcripts gave rise to amplified TCR beta CDR3 regions. Researchers ran a first-round RT-PCR on the TCR CDR3 using the HTBI primer set. MiXCR, applied by TCRdb to the multiplex PCR reads, yields one record per CDR3 protein. This table holds about 560,000 distinct CDR3 sequences, 15% to 20% found once. Input material: blood. This sequence joins TRBV6-2 or TRBV6-3 and TRBJ2-7; tentative D call: TRBD1 (6 bases). The TCR sequence derives from a woman under 30 with Graves' hyperthyroidism. CDR3 coding DNA: TGTGCCAGCAGTCTGGACAGCTCAAGCTCCTACGAGCAGTACTTC. Residues: CASSLDSSSSYEQYF.